The clone carrying this TCR beta chain was observed a few times. The data originate from a study of blood T cell repertoires in COVID-19. Study details: Material from acute and convalescent COVID-19 was sourced from the United States, Italy and Spain. In each case, the material was cDNA or gDNA derived from T cells, B-cell-depleted T cells, or PBMCs.

The study recruited people aged about 18 to 89 years across about two dozen US areas. How the authors handled the data: Nucleated cell number was recorded as an estimate derived from reference gene primer amplification. Only in-frame clones appear in the TCRdb table, and some are missing; sequencing was by immunoSEQ multiplex PCR. D and trimming come from the DNA, and the V and J calls and clone size come from that table. The sample includes over 120,000 clones, around 86% of them seen just once. Germline V gene data show CDR1 as ENHRY and CDR2 as SYGVKD. V shed 3 bases, J shed 6 bases, and the junction held 4 bases outside the gene matches. This CDR3 spans 15 amino acids.

Sequencing was done on a sample of PBMCs or T cells enriched from blood (not recorded which). The receptor was derived from a man aged 50-59 years who had recovered from COVID-19. V gene TRBV10-3 combines with J gene TRBJ1-6, with TRBD1 matching over 8 bases. The CDR3: CAISDPGQANSPLHF. The CDR3 coding sequence is TGTGCCATCAGTGACCCGGGACAGGCTAATTCACCCCTCCACTTT.